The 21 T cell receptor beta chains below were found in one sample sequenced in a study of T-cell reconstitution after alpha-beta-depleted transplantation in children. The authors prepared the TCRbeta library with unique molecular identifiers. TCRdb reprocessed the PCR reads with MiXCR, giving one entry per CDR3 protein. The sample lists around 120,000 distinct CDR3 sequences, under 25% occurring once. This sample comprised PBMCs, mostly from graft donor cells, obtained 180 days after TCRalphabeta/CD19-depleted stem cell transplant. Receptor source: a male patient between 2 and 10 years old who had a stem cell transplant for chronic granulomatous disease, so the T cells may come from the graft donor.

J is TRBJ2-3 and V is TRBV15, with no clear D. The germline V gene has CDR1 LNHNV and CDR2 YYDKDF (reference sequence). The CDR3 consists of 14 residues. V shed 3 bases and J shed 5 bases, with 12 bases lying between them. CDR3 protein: CATSRKGIEDTQYF. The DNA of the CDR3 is TGTGCCACCAGCAGGAAAGGGATTGAAGATACGCAGTATTTT.

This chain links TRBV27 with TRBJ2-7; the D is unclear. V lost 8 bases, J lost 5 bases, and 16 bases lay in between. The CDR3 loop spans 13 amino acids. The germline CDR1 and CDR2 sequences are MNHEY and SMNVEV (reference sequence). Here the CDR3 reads CASGIMGSHEQYF. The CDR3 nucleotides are TGTGCCAGCGGAATTATGGGGTCCCACGAGCAGTACTTC.

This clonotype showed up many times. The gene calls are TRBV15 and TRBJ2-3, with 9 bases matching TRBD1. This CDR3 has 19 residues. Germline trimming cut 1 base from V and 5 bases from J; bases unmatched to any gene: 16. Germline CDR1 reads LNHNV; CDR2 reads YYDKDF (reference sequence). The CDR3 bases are TGTGCCACCAGCAGAGTAAGGGACAGGGTGAAAAGTCGTAAAGATACGCAGTATTTT. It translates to CATSRVRDRVKSRKDTQYF.

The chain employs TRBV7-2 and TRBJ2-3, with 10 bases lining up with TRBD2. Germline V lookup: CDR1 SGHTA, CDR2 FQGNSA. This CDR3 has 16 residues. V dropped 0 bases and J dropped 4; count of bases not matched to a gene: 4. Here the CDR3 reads CASSLAGLAGADTQYF. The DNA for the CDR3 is TGTGCCAGCAGCTTAGCGGGGCTAGCGGGGGCAGATACGCAGTATTTT.

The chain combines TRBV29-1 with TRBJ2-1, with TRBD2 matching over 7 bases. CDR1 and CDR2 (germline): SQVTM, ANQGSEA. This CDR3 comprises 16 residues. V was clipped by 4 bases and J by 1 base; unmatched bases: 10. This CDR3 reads CSVVGVAGLSYNEQFF. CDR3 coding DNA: TGCAGCGTTGTTGGGGTAGCGGGCCTTTCCTACAATGAGCAGTTCTTC.

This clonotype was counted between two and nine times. CDR3 sequence: CASSNSEVALTDTQYF. The CDR3 DNA follows: TGTGCCAGCAGCAACTCCGAGGTCGCTCTAACAGATACGCAGTATTTT. This chain connects TRBV7-2 to TRBJ2-3; D remains unclear. CDR3 length: 16 amino acids. V gave up 5 bases and J gave up 3 bases, with 18 bases separating them. Germline CDR1 is SGHTA and CDR2 is FQGNSA.

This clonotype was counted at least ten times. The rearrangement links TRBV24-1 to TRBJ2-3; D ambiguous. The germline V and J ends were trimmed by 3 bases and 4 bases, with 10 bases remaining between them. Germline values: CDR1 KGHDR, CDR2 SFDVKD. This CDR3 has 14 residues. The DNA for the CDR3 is TGTGCCACCAGTGATCCCCTCAACTCAGATACGCAGTATTTT. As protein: CATSDPLNSDTQYF.

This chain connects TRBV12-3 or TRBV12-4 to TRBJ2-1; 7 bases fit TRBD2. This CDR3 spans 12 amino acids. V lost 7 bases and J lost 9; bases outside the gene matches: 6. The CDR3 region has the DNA TGTGCCAGCACCGAACTAGCGTTTGAGCAGTTCTTC. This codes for CASTELAFEQFF.

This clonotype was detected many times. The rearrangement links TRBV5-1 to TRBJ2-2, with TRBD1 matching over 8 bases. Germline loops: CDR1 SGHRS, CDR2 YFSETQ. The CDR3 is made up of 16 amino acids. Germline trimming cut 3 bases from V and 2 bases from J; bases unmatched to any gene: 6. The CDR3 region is CASSWRDRGNTGELFF. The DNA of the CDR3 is TGCGCCAGCAGCTGGAGAGACAGGGGAAACACCGGGGAGCTGTTTTTT.

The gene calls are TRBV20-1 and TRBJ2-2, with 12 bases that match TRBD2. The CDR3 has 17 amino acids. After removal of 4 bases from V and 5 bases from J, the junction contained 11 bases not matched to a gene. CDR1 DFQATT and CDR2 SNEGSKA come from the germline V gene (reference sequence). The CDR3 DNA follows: TGCAGTGCTAAGTCCTACGGACTAGCGGGGCGAACCGGGGAGCTGTTTTTT. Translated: CSAKSYGLAGRTGELFF.

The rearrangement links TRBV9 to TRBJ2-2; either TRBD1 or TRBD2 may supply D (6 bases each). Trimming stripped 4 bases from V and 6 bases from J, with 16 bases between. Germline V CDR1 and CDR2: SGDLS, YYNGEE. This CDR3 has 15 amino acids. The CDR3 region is CASSLQGREAGELFF. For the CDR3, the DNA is TGTGCCAGCAGCTTACAGGGTAGGGAGGCCGGGGAGCTGTTTTTT.

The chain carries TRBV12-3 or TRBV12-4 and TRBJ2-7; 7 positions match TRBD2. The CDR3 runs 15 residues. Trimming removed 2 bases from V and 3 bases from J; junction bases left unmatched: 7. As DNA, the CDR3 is TGTGCCAGCAGTTTACGTATGGGGGGGGGCTACGAGCAGTACTTC. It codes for CASSLRMGGGYEQYF.

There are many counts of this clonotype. CDR3 DNA: TGTGCCAGCAGCTTAGCGCCGGGCAACTATGGCTACACCTTC. It is translated as CASSLAPGNYGYTF. The chain is built from TRBV7-2 and TRBJ1-2, with no clear D. The CDR3 sequence is 14 residues long. V gave up 0 bases and J gave up 2 bases, with 7 bases separating them. Germline values: CDR1 SGHTA, CDR2 FQGNSA.

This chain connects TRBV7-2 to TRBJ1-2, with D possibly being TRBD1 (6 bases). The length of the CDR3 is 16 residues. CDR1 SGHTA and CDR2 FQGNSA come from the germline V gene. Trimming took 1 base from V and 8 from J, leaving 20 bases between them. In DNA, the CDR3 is TGTGCCAGCAGCTTAGGAGTCTTACAGGGCAACGGGGGCTACACCTTC. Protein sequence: CASSLGVLQGNGGYTF. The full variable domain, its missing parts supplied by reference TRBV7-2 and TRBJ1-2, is GAGVSQSPSNKVTEKGKDVELRCDPISGHTALYWYRQSLGQGLEFLIYFQGNSAPDKSGLPSDRFSAERTGGSVSTLTIQRTQQEDSAVYLCASSLGVLQGNGGYTFGSGTRLTVV.

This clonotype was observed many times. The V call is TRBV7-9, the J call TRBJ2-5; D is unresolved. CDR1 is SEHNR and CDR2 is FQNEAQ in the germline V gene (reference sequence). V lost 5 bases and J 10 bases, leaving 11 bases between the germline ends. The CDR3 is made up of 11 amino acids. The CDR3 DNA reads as TGTGCCAGCAGCGAAGAATGGGGCCAGTACTTC. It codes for CASSEEWGQYF.

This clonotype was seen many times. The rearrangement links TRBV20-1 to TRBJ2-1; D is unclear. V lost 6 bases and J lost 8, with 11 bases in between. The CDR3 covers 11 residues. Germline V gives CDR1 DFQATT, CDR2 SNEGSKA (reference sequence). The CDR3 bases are TGCAGTGCCTCCCACTTCTATGAGCAGTTCTTC. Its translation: CSASHFYEQFF.

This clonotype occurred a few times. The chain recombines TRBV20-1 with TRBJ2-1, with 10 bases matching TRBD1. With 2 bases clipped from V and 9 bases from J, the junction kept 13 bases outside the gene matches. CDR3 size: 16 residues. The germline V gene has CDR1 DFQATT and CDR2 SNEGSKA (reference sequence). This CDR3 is CSARLRQGALQGEQFF. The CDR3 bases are TGCAGTGCTAGACTTCGACAGGGGGCGCTTCAAGGTGAGCAGTTCTTC.

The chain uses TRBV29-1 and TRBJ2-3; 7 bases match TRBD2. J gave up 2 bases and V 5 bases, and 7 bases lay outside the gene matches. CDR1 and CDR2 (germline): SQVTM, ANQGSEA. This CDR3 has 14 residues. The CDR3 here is CSVSSGIPTDTQYF. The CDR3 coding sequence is TGCAGCGTTTCCAGCGGGATACCCACAGATACGCAGTATTTT.

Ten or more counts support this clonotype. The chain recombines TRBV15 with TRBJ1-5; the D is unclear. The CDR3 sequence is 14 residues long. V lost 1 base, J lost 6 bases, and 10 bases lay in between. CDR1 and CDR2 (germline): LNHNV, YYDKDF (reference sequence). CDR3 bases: TGTGCCACCAGCAGAGTGGGGATCGGTCAGCCCCAGCATTTT. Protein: CATSRVGIGQPQHF.

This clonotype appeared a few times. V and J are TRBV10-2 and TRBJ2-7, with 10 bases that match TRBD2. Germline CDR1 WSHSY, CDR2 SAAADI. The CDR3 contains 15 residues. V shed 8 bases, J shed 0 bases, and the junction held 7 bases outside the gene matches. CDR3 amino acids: CASSDGTSDSYEQYF. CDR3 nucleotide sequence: TGCGCCAGCTCAGACGGGACTAGCGACTCCTACGAGCAGTACTTC.

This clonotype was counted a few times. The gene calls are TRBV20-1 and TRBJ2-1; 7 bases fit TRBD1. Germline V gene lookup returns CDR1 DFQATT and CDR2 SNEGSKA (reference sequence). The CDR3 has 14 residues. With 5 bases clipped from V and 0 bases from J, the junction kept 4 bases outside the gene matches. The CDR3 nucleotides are TGCAGTGCTGCCGACAGGGTCTCCTACAATGAGCAGTTCTTC. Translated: CSAADRVSYNEQFF.